The 14 T cell receptor beta chains reported below all come from one sample, sequenced in a study of tumor and adjacent non-tumor tissue in lung cancer. The template was RNA from unsorted bulk tissue. Three rounds of nested PCR, following a modified ARM-PCR protocol, produced the TCRbeta library. TCRdb re-called the multiplex PCR reads with MiXCR, one entry per CDR3 protein. The table records tens of thousands of distinct CDR3 sequences, around three quarters of them present only once. Sequenced sample: lung tumor tissue. These receptors all stem from a man aged 55-75 years with non-small cell lung cancer.

In regard to this clonotype: This CDR3 fails to terminate in the conserved phenylalanine or tryptophan, so it likely reflects a read error. The CDR3 spells CASSFGITGTGELFL. CDR3 nucleotide sequence: TGTGCCAGCAGTTTCGGGATAACAGGCACCGGGGAGCTGTTTCTT. The J gene is TRBJ2-2, the V gene TRBV28; either TRBD1 or TRBD2 may supply D (5 bases each). Germline V gene sequence: CDR1 MDHEN, CDR2 SYDVKM. This CDR3 region has 15 residues. V gave up 3 bases and J gave up 4 bases, with 12 bases separating them.

Comments on this clonotype: A read error is likely, as this CDR3 ends without the conserved phenylalanine or tryptophan. The chain has TRBV6-5 and TRBJ2-7; 7 bases fit TRBD1. Germline loops: CDR1 MNHEY, CDR2 SVGAGI. V gave up 2 bases and J gave up 4 bases; unmatched junction bases: 8. The CDR3 loop spans 15 amino acids. The CDR3 region has the DNA TGTGCCAGCAGTTACGTGGCTGGACAGGTTTACGAGCAGTACAAC. Its protein product is CASSYVAGQVYEQYN.

The chain employs TRBV11-3 and TRBJ2-2; a weak D match, TRBD1 (6 bases). CDR3 length equals 16 residues. Germline V lookup: CDR1 SGHNT, CDR2 YENEEA. V gave up 5 bases and J gave up 7 bases, with 20 bases separating them. Here the CDR3 DNA reads TGTGCCAGCAGCCCGTCCCGGGACAATATCTGCGGGGAGCTGTTTTTT. Its protein product is CASSPSRDNICGELFF.

As concerns this clonotype: The CDR3 does not end in the conserved phenylalanine or tryptophan, so this is likely a read error. CDR3 nucleotide sequence: TGCAGTGCCAGGGTAGGAGGAGACGAGCAGTTCATC. As protein: CSARVGGDEQFI. The V call is TRBV20-1, the J call TRBJ2-1, with D perhaps being TRBD1 or TRBD2 (5 bases each). Germline V gene sequence: CDR1 DFQATT, CDR2 SNEGSKA (reference sequence). Trimming left V 6 bases short and J 10 bases short, with 16 bases between. The CDR3 is 12 amino acids.

The chain uses TRBV12-3 or TRBV12-4 and TRBJ2-1; 7 nucleotides line up with TRBD1. The junction had 14 bases not matched to a gene; V was cut back by 7 bases and J by 8 bases. This CDR3 is 15 amino acids long. The CDR3 DNA reads TGTGCCAGCAACCGAGACAGGGTTGCTGATGATGAGCAGTTCTTC. The encoded protein is CASNRDRVADDEQFF.

As regards this clonotype: Germline is not matched at one junction end, which may reflect a read error. The rearrangement links TRBV6-5 to TRBJ1-1, with D perhaps matching TRBD1 (6 bases). From germline, CDR1 is MNHEY and CDR2 SVGAGI. The CDR3 is made up of 13 amino acids. CDR3 in DNA: TGTGCCAGCAGTTACTCGCGGGACACCGAAGTTTTCTTC. Its protein is CASSYSRDTEVFF.

In the case of this clonotype: The CDR3 does not close with the conserved phenylalanine or tryptophan, likely indicating a read error. No DNA is shown, since the ends of the CDR3 on it are uncertain; the CDR3 is the one TCRdb lists. This rearrangement joins TRBV20-1 to TRBJ2-2; whether TRBD2, the table's D call, matches the DNA was not checked. The V gene's germline CDR1 is DFQATT and CDR2 SNEGSKA (reference sequence). The CDR3 region is 16 residues in length, termini included. The CDR3 loop is CSTTLAGGPETGEPFI.

This clonotype was seen at least ten times. The V and J genes are TRBV20-1 and TRBJ2-7, with unresolved D. The germline gives CDR1 DFQATT, CDR2 SNEGSKA (reference sequence). The length of the CDR3 is 12 residues. V was cut by 5 bases and J by 3 bases, with 11 bases left in between. The chain's CDR3 is CSAVYDSYEQYF. CDR3 coding DNA: TGCAGTGCTGTTTACGATAGCTACGAGCAGTACTTC.

The gene calls are TRBV20-1 and TRBJ2-3; D possibly uses TRBD1 or TRBD2 (5 bases each). Germline values: CDR1 DFQATT, CDR2 SNEGSKA (reference sequence). This CDR3 spans 13 amino acids. In DNA, the CDR3 is TGCTGTGTCGAGGGGCTTGACGCAGATACGCAGTATTTT. Translation: CCVEGLDADTQYF.

With respect to this clonotype: Since the CDR3 does not end with the conserved phenylalanine or tryptophan, this likely comes from a read error. This chain joins TRBV29-1 and TRBJ2-1; either TRBD1 or TRBD2 may supply D (5 bases each). CDR1 is SQVTM and CDR2 is ANQGSEA in the germline V gene. This CDR3 has 14 amino acids. CDR3 region: CSVHLDGTYNEQFY. CDR3 coding DNA: TGCAGCGTTCACCTGGACGGGACCTATAATGAGCAGTTCTAC.

Details on this clonotype: A junction boundary mismatches the germline segment, possibly from a read error. The V call is TRBV11-3, the J call TRBJ2-3, with 9 bases fitting TRBD2. Per the germline V gene, CDR1 is SGHNT and CDR2 is YENEEA. The CDR3 runs 16 residues. The CDR3 DNA is TGTGCCAACAGCCTTGGACTAGCGCATAACACAGATACGCAGTATTTT. It codes for CANSLGLAHNTDTQYF.

For this clonotype: At one end, the junction sequence differs from germline, possibly due to a read error. The rearrangement uses TRBV29-1 and TRBJ1-4, with D perhaps TRBD1 (5 bases). From germline, CDR1 is SQVTM and CDR2 ANQGSEA. The CDR3 contains 11 residues. CDR3 sequence: CNVGHGEKLFF. The CDR3 region has the DNA TGCAACGTTGGACATGGCGAAAAACTGTTTTTT.

The V call is TRBV20-1, the J call TRBJ1-1; possibly TRBD1 for D (6 bases). V lost 6 bases, J lost 7 bases, and 15 bases lay in between. CDR1 DFQATT and CDR2 SNEGSKA come from the germline V gene (reference sequence). The CDR3 sequence is 12 residues long. The CDR3 nucleotides read TGCAGTGCGCGGGGCAGGGACAATGAAGCTTTCTTT. It yields the protein CSARGRDNEAFF.

On this clonotype: The junction departs from the called germline gene at one end, perhaps through a read error. V gene TRBV6-2 or TRBV6-3 combines with J gene TRBJ2-2; the D gene is possibly TRBD2 (5 bases). The CDR3 is 14 amino acids. Germline loops: CDR1 MNHEY, CDR2 SVGEGT. CDR3 amino acids: CASSSVLINGELFF. The CDR3, as DNA: TGTGCTAGCAGTAGCGTGTTGATCAACGGGGAGCTGTTTTTT.